A selection of T cell receptor beta chains follows, all from one sample in a study of graft-versus-host responses after intestinal transplantation. Produced via immunoSEQ multiplex PCR; TCRdb's table is partial and in-frame only. Among about 15,000 clones, roughly three fifths were seen once, and the ten largest hold 9.5% to 15%. The sequencing used ileum tissue, collected 524 days after transplant. The receptor set was obtained from a human patient who received an intestinal transplant, so some T cells may come from the graft donor. Each CDR3 is given with its conserved first and last residue. The D gene is left open where the match is weak. Clone size is stated in some rows and not others, as once, few, many or a class when expanded.

V,J,size,D,CDR3,DNA
TRBV30,TRBJ1-1,.,.,CAWTTGMNTEAFF,TGTGCCTGGACAACAGGAATGAACACTGAAGCTTTCTTT
TRBV7-9,TRBJ1-2,.,.,CASSQRWGEGPYGYTF,TGTGCCAGCAGCCAAAGGTGGGGGGAGGGACCCTATGGCTACACCTTC
TRBV11-1,TRBJ2-3,.,TRBD2,CASSALAGGPGTDTQYF,TGTGCCAGCAGCGCACTAGCGGGGGGGCCGGGCACAGATACGCAGTATTTT
TRBV30,TRBJ1-6,.,.,CAGRGGMGPNSPLHF,TGTGCGGGACGGGGAGGGATGGGACCTAATTCACCCCTCCACTTT
TRBV6-5,TRBJ1-4,few,.,CASRRPTEPNEKLFF,TGTGCCAGCAGGCGACCGACAGAGCCTAATGAAAAACTGTTTTTT
TRBV7-2,TRBJ2-3,once,TRBD2,CASSLGLAADTQYF,TGTGCCAGCAGCTTAGGGCTAGCGGCCGATACGCAGTATTTT
TRBV9,TRBJ1-3,medium-sized,.,CASSVAGAGNTIYF,TGTGCCAGCAGCGTAGCAGGGGCTGGAAACACCATATATTTT
TRBV5-6,TRBJ2-1,.,.,CASSLLLYEQFF,TGTGCCAGCAGCTTACTCCTGTATGAGCAGTTCTTC
TRBV5-6,TRBJ1-1,.,.,CASSHRLNTEAFF,TGTGCCAGCAGCCATCGACTCAACACTGAAGCTTTCTTT
TRBV5-1,TRBJ1-1,.,.,CASSLGEVANTEAFF,TGCGCCAGCAGCTTGGGGGAGGTGGCGAACACTGAAGCTTTCTTT
TRBV19,TRBJ1-5,.,.,CASSTRLQGQPQHF,TGTGCCAGTAGTACCCGTCTCCAGGGTCAGCCCCAGCATTTT
TRBV5-6,TRBJ1-3,.,.,CASSLGETRLSGNTIYF,TGTGCCAGCAGCTTGGGAGAGACAAGGCTAAGTGGAAACACCATATATTTT
TRBV19,TRBJ1-2,.,.,CASSIDRDLYGYTF,TGTGCCAGTAGTATAGATCGGGATCTCTATGGCTACACCTTC
TRBV27,TRBJ1-2,.,.,CASSFRDFYGYTF,TGTGCCAGCAGTTTCCGGGACTTCTATGGCTACACCTTC
TRBV6-4,TRBJ2-3,.,.,CASSDSSSTDTQYF,TGTGCCAGCAGTGACTCGTCTAGCACAGATACGCAGTATTTT
TRBV11-2,TRBJ1-2,few,.,CASSREGNYGYTF,TGTGCCAGCAGCCGGGAGGGAAACTATGGCTACACCTTC